This TCR beta chain comes out of a study of OX40 agonist ivuxolimab in advanced cancers. Study overall: Recorded diagnoses for dose-escalation patients were hepatocellular carcinoma, melanoma, renal cell or head and neck cancer. Antecedent anti-PD-1, anti-PD-L1 or anti-CTLA-4 therapy was permissible, with roughly 40% having received some.

CDR3 length: 14 residues. The germline gives CDR1 MNHNY, CDR2 SVGAGI (reference sequence). The V end lost 0 bases, the J end lost 5 bases, and 10 bases lay between the germline ends. Researchers took blood at baseline, on cycle 4 day 1, and on cycle 7 day 1. Measured with immunoSEQ multiplex PCR; TCRdb has only the in-frame clones, and not every one. The repertoire holds 60,000 to 65,000 clones, with 89% as singletons. The sample here was CD4+ or CD8+ T cells sorted from blood, taken in a trial of the OX40 agonist ivuxolimab. This TCR came from an adult with an advanced solid tumor such as melanoma, head and neck, liver or kidney cancer. This chain joins TRBV6-6 and TRBJ1-1, with D uncertain. Here the CDR3 DNA reads TGTGCCAGCAGTTACTCCGGGGATGTGACTGAAGCTTTCTTT. Translated: CASSYSGDVTEAFF.